Below, 21 T cell receptor beta chains from the same sample are listed, as sequenced in a study of shared clonotypes between healthy human individuals. Cells designated naive CD8 were CD45RO-negative and were positively selected for CCR7, with terminally differentiated effector memory CD45RA+ cells excluded. The data were produced by immunoSEQ multiplex PCR, yet TCRdb's version contains in-frame clones alone and is incomplete. Of roughly 2.1 million clones listed, 85% to 95% are singletons. Source material: naive CD8+ T cells from PBMCs. The receptors were sampled from a man younger than 35 in good health. Some clones in this sample may be carry-over from other donors' samples.

This chain uses TRBV10-2 with TRBJ1-1; perhaps TRBD1 as D (5 bases). This CDR3 contains 14 residues. Between the trimmed V and J ends, which lost 1 base and 0 bases, there was a span of 6 bases. Germline CDR1 is WSHSY and CDR2 is SAAADI. The CDR3 spells CASSEYRLNTEAFF. In DNA, the CDR3 is TGCGCCAGCAGTGAGTACAGGTTGAACACTGAAGCTTTCTTT.

This rearrangement joins TRBV10-3 to TRBJ2-1, with 11 bases fitting TRBD2. Germline V gives CDR1 ENHRY, CDR2 SYGVKD. Germline trimming cut 6 bases from V and 4 bases from J; bases unmatched to any gene: 8. The CDR3 runs to 16 residues. The CDR3 loop is CAIRRLLAGEYNEQFF. Here the CDR3 DNA reads TGTGCCATCAGGCGATTACTAGCGGGAGAGTACAATGAGCAGTTCTTC.

The J gene is TRBJ1-1, the V gene TRBV4-3; D might be TRBD1 (5 bases). The CDR3 length is 16 residues. Trimming pared 3 bases from V and 6 bases from J, leaving 20 bases between. Germline values: CDR1 LGHNA, CDR2 YSLEER. Here the CDR3 reads CASSHAVTGIGAEAFF. In nucleotides, the CDR3 is TGCGCCAGCAGCCACGCAGTAACGGGTATAGGGGCTGAAGCTTTCTTT.

Remarks on this clone: This sample also contains other DNA sequences that code for the same CDR3. The rearrangement uses TRBV6-5 and TRBJ1-1; TRBD1 matches at 8 bases. J lost 5 bases, V lost 5 bases, and 1 base had no gene match. Germline lookup yields CDR1 MNHEY and CDR2 SVGAGI. The length of the CDR3 is 12 residues. CDR3 residues: CASSTGGTEAFF. CDR3 coding DNA: TGTGCCAGCAGTACAGGGGGGACTGAAGCTTTCTTT.

This clone was counted between two and nine times. The J gene is TRBJ2-7, the V gene TRBV5-6; D tentatively reads TRBD1 or TRBD2 (5 bases each). The ends were cut back, 1 base at V and 7 bases at J, with 18 bases in the middle. This CDR3 comprises 15 residues. Per germline, CDR1 SGHDT and CDR2 YYEEEE. The DNA of the CDR3 is TGTGCCAGCAGCTTGTTGCGGGCATTCTCAGGGGAGCAGTACTTC. It yields the protein CASSLLRAFSGEQYF.

This chain joins TRBV30 and TRBJ2-1; 12 bases are a match to TRBD1. J lost 8 bases, V lost 1 base, and 6 bases had no gene match. CDR1 and CDR2 from the germline V gene are GTSNPN and SVGIG (reference sequence). The CDR3 has 15 amino acids. The CDR3 reads CAWSAGTGGWDEQFF. CDR3 coding DNA: TGTGCCTGGAGTGCCGGGACAGGGGGCTGGGATGAGCAGTTCTTC.

The CDR3: CASSPSRLSGANSRPYEQYF. Written as DNA, the CDR3 is TGTGCCAGCAGCCCCTCCCGCTTGAGCGGGGCAAATAGTCGGCCCTACGAGCAGTACTTC. This chain links TRBV13 with TRBJ2-7; 7 positions agree with TRBD2. The CDR3 is made up of 20 amino acids. CDR1 and CDR2 (germline): PRHDT, FYEKMQ (reference sequence). V was clipped by 5 bases and J by 2 bases; unmatched bases: 24.

This chain uses TRBV6-5 with TRBJ1-1; 7 positions agree with TRBD1. CDR3 length: 15 residues. V was pared by 0 bases and J by 4 bases, with 5 bases of the junction left unmatched. Germline CDR1 is MNHEY and CDR2 is SVGAGI. The CDR3 here is CASSYSAGGSTEAFF. The CDR3 nucleotides are TGTGCCAGCAGTTACTCGGCAGGGGGAAGCACTGAAGCTTTCTTT.

The genes are TRBV27 and TRBJ2-7; D is unclear. The germline CDR1 and CDR2 sequences are MNHEY and SMNVEV (reference sequence). The CDR3 extends over 14 amino acids. Trimming took off 0 bases at V and 4 bases at J, with 10 bases between the two ends. The CDR3 nucleotides are TGTGCCAGCAGTTTATCGTTCCCCCCGTACGAGCAGTACTTC. This gives the protein CASSLSFPPYEQYF.

The chain has TRBV4-2 and TRBJ2-3; the match to TRBD2 covers 10 bases. After removal of 4 bases from V and 7 bases from J, the junction contained 14 bases not matched to a gene. The CDR3 is made up of 17 amino acids. CDR1 and CDR2 (germline): LGHNA, YNFKEQ. Here the CDR3 DNA reads TGTGCCAGCAGCCCACAACCCCTAGCGGGAGAAGCTCATACGCAGTATTTT. Residues: CASSPQPLAGEAHTQYF.

V is TRBV11-1 and J is TRBJ2-3, with unresolved D. This CDR3 region has 11 residues. V was cut by 8 bases and J by 7 bases, with 10 bases left in between. CDR1 SGHAT and CDR2 FQDESV come from the germline V gene (reference sequence). This CDR3 is CASLLGNTQYF. The CDR3 DNA sequence: TGTGCCAGCCTCCTGGGGAATACGCAGTATTTT.

The genes are TRBV5-1 and TRBJ1-4; D uncertain. The CDR3 has 15 residues. The V and J ends lost 0 bases and 3 bases respectively, with 9 bases between them. Germline CDR1 reads SGHRS; CDR2 reads YFSETQ. The CDR3 DNA follows: TGCGCCAGCAGCTTGGAGAGGGCTCCTAATGAAAAACTGTTTTTT. Residues: CASSLERAPNEKLFF.

This clone occurred once. This chain links TRBV16 with TRBJ2-3, with 12 nucleotides matching TRBD1. Germline V gene sequence: CDR1 KGHSY, CDR2 FQNENV. The junction had 8 bases not matched to a gene; V was cut back by 4 bases and J by 6 bases. The length of the CDR3 is 16 residues. The CDR3 nucleotides are TGTGCCAGCAGCCCGCCGGGACAGGGGGCGAGGGATACGCAGTATTTT. Amino acids: CASSPPGQGARDTQYF.

The CDR3 nucleotides are TGTGCCAGCAGCTCCCGGACAGGGAAGGAGACTGAAGCTTTCTTT. Amino acid sequence: CASSSRTGKETEAFF. The rearrangement links TRBV11-2 to TRBJ1-1; 8 bases match TRBD1. The CDR3 spans 15 residues. The trim removed 4 bases at V and 5 bases at J, leaving 9 bases unmatched. The V gene's germline CDR1 is SGHAT and CDR2 FQNNGV.

The V gene is TRBV5-1, the J gene TRBJ1-1; TRBD1 matches at 8 bases. Germline CDR1 SGHRS, CDR2 YFSETQ. V shed 4 bases, J shed 3 bases, and the junction held 5 bases outside the gene matches. The CDR3 is 14 residues long. CDR3 nucleotides: TGCGCCAGCAGCGGTGGACAGGGCTACACTGAAGCTTTCTTT. As protein: CASSGGQGYTEAFF.

V gene TRBV9 combines with J gene TRBJ2-1; TRBD2 aligns across 14 bases. This CDR3 comprises 16 residues. With 4 bases clipped from V and 7 bases from J, the junction kept 7 bases outside the gene matches. Germline V lookup: CDR1 SGDLS, CDR2 YYNGEE. DNA for the CDR3: TGTGCCAGCAGCAAGGGACTAGCGGGGGTACGGAATGAGCAGTTCTTC. Translated, it gives CASSKGLAGVRNEQFF.

This rearrangement joins TRBV15 to TRBJ1-5; D call uncertain. Germline-derived CDR1 and CDR2 are LNHNV and YYDKDF (reference sequence). The V end was cut by 1 base, the J end by 7 bases, with 11 bases between. This CDR3 has 14 residues. CDR3 bases: TGTGCCACCAGCAGAGTGTGGGGAACCCAGCCCCAGCATTTT. This codes for CATSRVWGTQPQHF.

The chain joins TRBV29-1 to TRBJ2-1; D uncertain. The V gene lost 6 bases and the J gene lost 8 bases, with 20 bases spanning the gap. The CDR3 length is 14 residues. Per the germline V gene, CDR1 is SQVTM and CDR2 is ANQGSEA. For the CDR3, the DNA is TGCAGCGTCCACGGTACCGACTCAGGATATGAGCAGTTCTTC. Translation: CSVHGTDSGYEQFF.

This clone has a single count. The CDR3 here is CSVYSGGYNEQFF. The CDR3 DNA follows: TGCAGCGTTTACTCTGGTGGGTACAATGAGCAGTTCTTC. This chain joins TRBV29-1 and TRBJ2-1; D is unclear. The CDR3 contains 13 residues. The V gene's germline CDR1 is SQVTM and CDR2 ANQGSEA. Trimming removed 5 bases from V and 4 bases from J, with 12 bases in between.

Of note for this clone: The identical CDR3 is also encoded by other nucleotide sequences in the sample. The chain links TRBV9 to TRBJ2-1, with 9 bases lining up with TRBD2. CDR1 is SGDLS, CDR2 YYNGEE, per germline. Trimming took 3 bases from V and 8 from J; bases not matched to a gene: 6. There are 14 residues in the CDR3. The CDR3 loop reads CASSAGGLADEQFF. Here the CDR3 DNA reads TGTGCCAGCAGCGCAGGGGGACTAGCCGATGAGCAGTTCTTC.

The rearrangement joins TRBV19 to TRBJ1-1; unclear D gene. The germline gives CDR1 LNHDA, CDR2 SQIVND (reference sequence). The CDR3 runs to 13 residues. Trimming left V 7 bases short and J 4 bases short, with 13 bases between. The CDR3 DNA reads TGTGCCAGTAACGACGAGGGCACCACTGAAGCTTTCTTT. This encodes CASNDEGTTEAFF.